The rows below give T cell receptor beta chains drawn from one sample of a study of blood T cell repertoires in COVID-19. Repertoires were generated with immunoSEQ multiplex PCR, while TCRdb's copy carries only in-frame clones and drops some. The top ten clones hold more than 10% of a sample with 280,000 or so clones, roughly 85% of them seen once. Sequencing was done on a sample of peripheral blood. These receptors were obtained from a human donor in a cohort sampled during active COVID-19. Both conserved end residues are part of each CDR3. D genes are given only for firm matches. The size of a clone is reported for some rows only, either as once, few or many, or as a class for expanded clones.

J gene: TRBJ1-1; V gene: TRBV12-5; CDR3 length: 13; D gene: TRBD1; clone size: few; CDR3 DNA: TGTGCTAGTGGAGCCTCCGGGACAGCGGAAGCTTTCTTT; CDR3 protein: CASGASGTAEAFF
J gene: TRBJ2-2; V gene: TRBV5-1; CDR3 length: 14; D gene: .; clone size: .; CDR3 DNA: TGCGCCAGCAGCCCACAGGAGCCCAACTGGGGGCTGTTTTTT; CDR3 protein: CASSPQEPNWGLFF
J gene: TRBJ2-3; V gene: TRBV20-1; CDR3 length: 10; D gene: .; clone size: once; CDR3 DNA: TGCAGTGCCCAGTCAGATACGCAGTATTTT; CDR3 protein: CSAQSDTQYF
J gene: TRBJ1-5; V gene: TRBV27; CDR3 length: 18; D gene: TRBD1; clone size: .; CDR3 DNA: TGTGCCAGCAGTTTATATCCCCCGGGACAGGGGTTTCGTCAGCCCCAGCATTTT; CDR3 protein: CASSLYPPGQGFRQPQHF
J gene: TRBJ2-5; V gene: TRBV19; CDR3 length: 13; D gene: .; clone size: .; CDR3 DNA: TGTGCCAGTAGTTATAGCGGCCAAGAGACCCAGTACTTC; CDR3 protein: CASSYSGQETQYF
J gene: TRBJ2-3; V gene: TRBV7-9; CDR3 length: 13; D gene: TRBD2; clone size: .; CDR3 DNA: TGTGCCAGCAGGACTAGCGGCACAGATACGCAGTATTTT; CDR3 protein: CASRTSGTDTQYF
J gene: TRBJ1-2; V gene: TRBV29-1; CDR3 length: 13; D gene: TRBD1; clone size: .; CDR3 DNA: TGCAGCGTTGCCCTACAGGGGGCGACGAGCTACACCTTC; CDR3 protein: CSVALQGATSYTF
J gene: TRBJ1-4; V gene: TRBV7-9; CDR3 length: 13; D gene: .; clone size: .; CDR3 DNA: TGTGCCAGCGCGGCAAGCCAATGGGAAAAACTGTTTTTT; CDR3 protein: CASAASQWEKLFF
J gene: TRBJ2-7; V gene: TRBV18; CDR3 length: 14; D gene: TRBD1; clone size: few; CDR3 DNA: TGTGCCAGCTCACCAGGACAGGGGGCGTACGAGCAGTACTTC; CDR3 protein: CASSPGQGAYEQYF
J gene: TRBJ2-7; V gene: TRBV7-2; CDR3 length: 15; D gene: TRBD2; clone size: .; CDR3 DNA: TGCGCCAGCAGCTTAGCGGGGGGGGGTTTCTACGAGCAGTACTTC; CDR3 protein: CASSLAGGGFYEQYF
J gene: TRBJ2-1; V gene: TRBV7-2; CDR3 length: 15; D gene: TRBD2; clone size: .; CDR3 DNA: TGTGCCAGCAGCTTAGGACTAGCGAGAAACAATGAGCAGTTCTTC; CDR3 protein: CASSLGLARNNEQFF
J gene: TRBJ2-3; V gene: TRBV5-1; CDR3 length: 17; D gene: .; clone size: .; CDR3 DNA: TGCGCCAGCAGCTTGACGGTACAGGGCACTAGCACAGATACGCAGTATTTT; CDR3 protein: CASSLTVQGTSTDTQYF
J gene: TRBJ2-1; V gene: TRBV5-4; CDR3 length: 15; D gene: TRBD2; clone size: .; CDR3 DNA: TGTGCCAGCAGTTTGACTAGCTCCCTCTACAATGAGCAGTTCTTC; CDR3 protein: CASSLTSSLYNEQFF
J gene: TRBJ2-3; V gene: TRBV20-1; CDR3 length: 15; D gene: TRBD2; clone size: .; CDR3 DNA: TGCAGTGCTAGTATAACTAGCGGACCGGTAGATACGCAGTATTTT; CDR3 protein: CSASITSGPVDTQYF
J gene: TRBJ2-7; V gene: TRBV6-5; CDR3 length: 14; D gene: .; clone size: .; CDR3 DNA: TGTGCCAGCAGCGAGAATGGGGGACTGAACGAGCAGTACTTC; CDR3 protein: CASSENGGLNEQYF
J gene: TRBJ2-3; V gene: TRBV5-1; CDR3 length: 16; D gene: TRBD1; clone size: .; CDR3 DNA: TGCGCCAGCAGTATGGGGGCAGGGGGCATCACAGATACGCAGTATTTT; CDR3 protein: CASSMGAGGITDTQYF